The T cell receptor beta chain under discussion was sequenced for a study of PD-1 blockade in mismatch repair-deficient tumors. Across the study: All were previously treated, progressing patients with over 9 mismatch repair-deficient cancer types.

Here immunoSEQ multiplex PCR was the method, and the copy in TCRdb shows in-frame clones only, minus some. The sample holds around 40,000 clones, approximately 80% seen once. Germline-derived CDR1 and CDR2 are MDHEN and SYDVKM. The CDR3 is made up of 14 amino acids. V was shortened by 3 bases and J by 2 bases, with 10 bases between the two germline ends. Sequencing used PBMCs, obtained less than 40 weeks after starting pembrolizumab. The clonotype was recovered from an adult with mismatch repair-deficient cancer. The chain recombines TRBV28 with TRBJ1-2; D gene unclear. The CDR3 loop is CASSFDSLNYGYTF. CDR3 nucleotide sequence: TGTGCCAGCAGTTTCGACTCCCTCAACTATGGCTACACCTTC.